These T cell receptor beta chains were read from a single sample in a study of T cell responses to AZD1222 COVID-19 vaccine. The protocol was immunoSEQ multiplex PCR, while the TCRdb copy is restricted to in-frame clones and leaves out a portion. This sample has about 150,000 clones, with about nine tenths found just once. The source was peripheral blood, collected on day 0 of MenACWY control vaccination. These receptors all stem from an adult in good health. Both conserved end residues are part of each CDR3. A D gene is named only where the DNA matches it firmly. Clone size is given for some rows only: seen once, a few or many times, or a class if the clone is expanded.

j_gene: TRBJ1-3; d_gene: NA; abundance: NA; v_gene: TRBV28; CDR3aa: CASSSDSSGNTIYF; CDR3nt: TGTGCCAGCAGTTCGGACAGTTCTGGAAACACCATATATTTT
j_gene: TRBJ1-1; d_gene: NA; abundance: NA; v_gene: TRBV12-3/TRBV12-4; CDR3aa: CASSLNRRDSAFF; CDR3nt: TGTGCCAGCAGTTTAAACCGCCGTGATTCCGCTTTCTTT
j_gene: TRBJ1-1; d_gene: TRBD1; abundance: NA; v_gene: TRBV7-2; CDR3aa: CASSLGRTGAGAFF; CDR3nt: TGTGCCAGCAGCTTAGGACGAACAGGGGCAGGGGCTTTCTTT
j_gene: TRBJ1-3; d_gene: TRBD1; abundance: NA; v_gene: TRBV30; CDR3aa: CAWGQGGSSGNTIYF; CDR3nt: TGTGCCTGGGGTCAGGGGGGGAGCTCTGGAAACACCATATATTTT
j_gene: TRBJ1-2; d_gene: NA; abundance: NA; v_gene: TRBV11-2; CDR3aa: CASSLVLGWNYGYTF; CDR3nt: TGTGCCAGCAGCTTAGTCTTGGGGTGGAACTATGGCTACACCTTC
j_gene: TRBJ2-1; d_gene: NA; abundance: once; v_gene: TRBV29-1; CDR3aa: CSVSVGARGQFF; CDR3nt: TGCAGCGTTTCGGTGGGAGCTCGAGGGCAGTTCTTC
j_gene: TRBJ2-3; d_gene: TRBD1; abundance: NA; v_gene: TRBV6-6; CDR3aa: CASITGQSYTDTQYF; CDR3nt: TGTGCCAGCATCACGGGACAGTCCTACACAGATACGCAGTATTTT
j_gene: TRBJ2-7; d_gene: TRBD1; abundance: NA; v_gene: TRBV11-3; CDR3aa: CASSLVGQGRYEQYF; CDR3nt: TGTGCCAGCAGCTTAGTAGGACAGGGAAGGTACGAGCAGTACTTC
j_gene: TRBJ2-2; d_gene: TRBD2; abundance: few; v_gene: TRBV11-2; CDR3aa: CASSLDRLAGGGNTGELFF; CDR3nt: TGTGCCAGCAGCTTAGATCGGCTAGCGGGAGGCGGGAACACCGGGGAGCTGTTTTTT
j_gene: TRBJ1-2; d_gene: NA; abundance: few; v_gene: TRBV5-5; CDR3aa: CASSLTQGTNYGYTF; CDR3nt: TGTGCCAGCAGCCTAACACAGGGAACTAACTATGGCTACACCTTC
j_gene: TRBJ1-4; d_gene: TRBD1; abundance: NA; v_gene: TRBV6-6; CDR3aa: CASSRTTGHEKLFF; CDR3nt: TGTGCCAGCAGCCGGACGACAGGGCATGAAAAACTGTTTTTT
j_gene: TRBJ1-2; d_gene: NA; abundance: NA; v_gene: TRBV4-3; CDR3aa: CASSQDRYRGYGYTF; CDR3nt: TGCGCCAGCAGCCAAGATCGTTACAGAGGCTATGGCTACACCTTC
j_gene: TRBJ2-1; d_gene: NA; abundance: once; v_gene: TRBV20-1; CDR3aa: CSARDRGEQFF; CDR3nt: TGCAGTGCTAGAGATAGGGGAGAGCAGTTCTTC
j_gene: TRBJ1-5; d_gene: NA; abundance: NA; v_gene: TRBV19; CDR3aa: CASSIEWQGGNQPQHF; CDR3nt: TGTGCCAGTAGTATAGAATGGCAGGGAGGAAATCAGCCCCAGCATTTT
j_gene: TRBJ2-3; d_gene: NA; abundance: NA; v_gene: TRBV3-1/TRBV3-2; CDR3aa: CASSQDTRLLYTDTQYF; CDR3nt: TGTGCCAGCAGCCAAGATACTAGACTACTCTACACAGATACGCAGTATTTT
j_gene: TRBJ1-4; d_gene: NA; abundance: NA; v_gene: TRBV19; CDR3aa: CASSSGVATNEKLFF; CDR3nt: TGTGCCAGTAGTTCAGGGGTTGCAACTAATGAAAAACTGTTTTTT
j_gene: TRBJ1-6; d_gene: TRBD1; abundance: NA; v_gene: TRBV3-1/TRBV3-2; CDR3aa: CASSPGQGSSYNSPLHF; CDR3nt: TGTGCCAGCAGCCCCGGACAGGGGAGCTCCTATAATTCACCCCTCCACTTT
j_gene: TRBJ1-2; d_gene: TRBD1; abundance: NA; v_gene: TRBV28; CDR3aa: CASSGHTGQARTWGYTF; CDR3nt: TGTGCCAGCAGTGGCCACACCGGACAGGCCAGAACATGGGGCTACACCTTC
j_gene: TRBJ2-7; d_gene: NA; abundance: NA; v_gene: TRBV6-5; CDR3aa: CASKLDGQAYEQYF; CDR3nt: TGTGCCAGCAAATTAGACGGACAAGCCTACGAGCAGTACTTC
j_gene: TRBJ1-2; d_gene: NA; abundance: once; v_gene: TRBV5-1; CDR3aa: CASSLVAGSDYGYTF; CDR3nt: TGCGCCAGCAGCTTGGTGGCAGGGTCGGACTATGGCTACACCTTC
j_gene: TRBJ1-2; d_gene: TRBD1; abundance: NA; v_gene: TRBV18; CDR3aa: CASSPGQGGDYGYTF; CDR3nt: TGTGCCAGCTCACCGGGACAGGGTGGTGACTATGGCTACACCTTC
j_gene: TRBJ2-3; d_gene: NA; abundance: NA; v_gene: TRBV5-6; CDR3aa: CASSPASTDTQYF; CDR3nt: TGTGCCAGCAGCCCCGCTAGCACAGATACGCAGTATTTT
j_gene: TRBJ1-6; d_gene: NA; abundance: NA; v_gene: TRBV6-5; CDR3aa: CASSYGQGEITLHF; CDR3nt: TGTGCCAGCAGTTACGGGCAGGGAGAGATCACCCTCCACTTT
j_gene: TRBJ2-1; d_gene: NA; abundance: NA; v_gene: TRBV29-1; CDR3aa: CSGGGLRDEQFF; CDR3nt: TGCAGCGGGGGGGGCTTACGCGATGAGCAGTTCTTC
j_gene: TRBJ2-2; d_gene: NA; abundance: NA; v_gene: TRBV13; CDR3aa: CASSSDWTGELFF; CDR3nt: TGTGCCAGCAGCTCCGACTGGACCGGGGAGCTGTTTTTT
j_gene: TRBJ2-1; d_gene: NA; abundance: NA; v_gene: TRBV28; CDR3aa: CASGLKFF; CDR3nt: TGTGCCAGCGGACTAAAGTTCTTC
j_gene: TRBJ1-3; d_gene: NA; abundance: NA; v_gene: TRBV6-1; CDR3aa: CASSETTIYF; CDR3nt: TGTGCCAGCAGTGAAACCACCATATATTTT
j_gene: TRBJ2-5; d_gene: NA; abundance: NA; v_gene: TRBV7-2; CDR3aa: CASSWQAGMRETQYF; CDR3nt: TGTGCCAGCAGCTGGCAGGCGGGGATGAGAGAGACCCAGTACTTC
j_gene: TRBJ2-7; d_gene: NA; abundance: once; v_gene: TRBV5-6; CDR3aa: CASSSGDPYEQYF; CDR3nt: TGTGCCAGCAGCTCGGGGGACCCCTACGAGCAGTACTTC
j_gene: TRBJ2-7; d_gene: TRBD1; abundance: NA; v_gene: TRBV11-3; CDR3aa: CASSLETGGAYEQYF; CDR3nt: TGTGCCAGCAGCTTAGAAACAGGGGGCGCATACGAGCAGTACTTC
j_gene: TRBJ2-3; d_gene: TRBD1; abundance: NA; v_gene: TRBV7-8; CDR3aa: CASSYRGISADTQYF; CDR3nt: TGTGCCAGCAGCTACAGGGGAATAAGCGCAGATACGCAGTATTTT
j_gene: TRBJ1-1; d_gene: NA; abundance: NA; v_gene: TRBV5-1; CDR3aa: CASRKPPEVGAFF; CDR3nt: TGCGCCAGCCGGAAACCTCCTGAGGTTGGAGCTTTCTTT
j_gene: TRBJ1-5; d_gene: NA; abundance: NA; v_gene: TRBV4-3; CDR3aa: CASSQDWNQPQHF; CDR3nt: TGCGCCAGCAGCCAAGACTGGAACCAGCCCCAGCATTTT
j_gene: TRBJ2-6; d_gene: TRBD2; abundance: NA; v_gene: TRBV7-3; CDR3aa: CASSLTAGDGANVLTF; CDR3nt: TGTGCCAGCAGCTTAACCGCGGGGGACGGGGCCAACGTCCTGACTTTC
j_gene: TRBJ1-4; d_gene: NA; abundance: NA; v_gene: TRBV27; CDR3aa: CASSLFGDGGAKLFF; CDR3nt: TGTGCCAGCAGTTTATTTGGGGACGGAGGCGCAAAACTGTTTTTT
j_gene: TRBJ1-4; d_gene: TRBD1; abundance: NA; v_gene: TRBV3-1/TRBV3-2; CDR3aa: CASRSGTGREKLFF; CDR3nt: TGTGCCAGCAGATCCGGGACAGGACGTGAAAAACTGTTTTTT
j_gene: TRBJ1-6; d_gene: TRBD1; abundance: few; v_gene: TRBV4-2; CDR3aa: CASSPGQVDGSPLHF; CDR3nt: TGTGCCAGCAGCCCGGGACAGGTCGATGGTTCACCCCTCCACTTT
j_gene: TRBJ2-5; d_gene: NA; abundance: NA; v_gene: TRBV7-7; CDR3aa: CASSLDPGYQETQYF; CDR3nt: TGTGCTAGCAGCTTAGACCCAGGGTACCAAGAGACCCAGTACTTC